This T cell receptor (beta chain) originates from a study of T cell changes during pregnancy in multiple sclerosis. Profiling relied on immunoSEQ multiplex PCR, and the TCRdb table lists in-frame clones only, not all of them. The table lists roughly 89,000 clones, over 80% of them singletons. The ends were cut back, 1 base at V and 3 bases at J, with 12 bases in the middle. This CDR3 has 15 residues. CDR1 is SGHTA, CDR2 FQGTGA, per germline. The chain has TRBV7-3 and TRBJ1-1, with D hard to call. This sequence originates from a female donor with multiple sclerosis, enrolled in a pregnancy study. The sample in question was peripheral blood, obtained in the first trimester of pregnancy. As DNA, the CDR3 is TGTGCCAGCAGCTTAAAGGTCGGGTGGGACACTGAAGCTTTCTTT. This gives the protein CASSLKVGWDTEAFF.